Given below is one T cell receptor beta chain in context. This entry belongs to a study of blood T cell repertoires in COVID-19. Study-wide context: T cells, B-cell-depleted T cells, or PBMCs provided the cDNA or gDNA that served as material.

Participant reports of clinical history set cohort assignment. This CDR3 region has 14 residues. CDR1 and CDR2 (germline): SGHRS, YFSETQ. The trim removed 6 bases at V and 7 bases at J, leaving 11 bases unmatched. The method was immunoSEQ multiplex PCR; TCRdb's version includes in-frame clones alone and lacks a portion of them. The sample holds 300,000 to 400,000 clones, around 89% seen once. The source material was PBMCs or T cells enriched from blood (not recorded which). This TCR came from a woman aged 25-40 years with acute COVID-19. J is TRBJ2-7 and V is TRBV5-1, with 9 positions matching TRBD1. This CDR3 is CASTPGTGIGEQYF. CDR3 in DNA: TGCGCCAGCACCCCCGGGACAGGGATCGGGGAGCAGTACTTC. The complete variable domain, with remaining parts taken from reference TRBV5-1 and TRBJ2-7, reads KAGVTQTPRYLIKTRGQQVTLSCSPISGHRSVSWYQQTPGQGLQFLFEYFSETQRNKGNFPGRFSGRQFSNSRSEMNVSTLELGDSALYLCASTPGTGIGEQYFGPGTRLTVT.